This is a list of T cell receptor beta chains from one sample in a study of shared clonotypes between healthy human individuals. This table comes from immunoSEQ multiplex PCR, and its TCRdb copy is limited to in-frame clones, with some not included. Seen here are some 740,000 clones, approximately 92% observed once, and the top ten hold nearly 25%. The sequenced sample was naive CD8+ T cells sorted from blood. The origin of the receptors is a man aged 25 to 40 in good health. CDR3s include the opening cysteine and the closing phenylalanine or tryptophan. The D gene is left open where the match is weak. Not every row has a clone size; where given, it reads once, few, many or a size class.

TRBJ2-5 | NA | TRBV14 | TRBD1 | TGTGCCAGCAGCCTCTTCGAAACCGGACAGGGGCAGACCCAGTACTTC | CASSLFETGQGQTQYF
TRBJ2-7 | NA | TRBV28 | TRBD2 | TGTGCCAGTAAGGGACTATATTACGAGCAGTACTTC | CASKGLYYEQYF
TRBJ2-7 | NA | TRBV6-7 | TRBD1 | TGTGCCAGCAGTTACTCGTCGGGAGAGGGACAGGGACGCTACGAGCAGTACTTC | CASSYSSGEGQGRYEQYF
TRBJ2-5 | NA | TRBV7-9 | TRBD1 | TGTGCCAGCAGCTCTTCAGCAGGGGGTTCCCAAGAGACCCAGTACTTC | CASSSSAGGSQETQYF
TRBJ2-3 | NA | TRBV11-3 | NA | TGTGCCAGCAGCCACTCGGGACACTTCACAGATACGCAGTATTTT | CASSHSGHFTDTQYF
TRBJ2-7 | NA | TRBV7-2 | NA | TGTGCCAGCAGCTTAGGAGGGCCCTACGAGCAGTACTTC | CASSLGGPYEQYF
TRBJ2-5 | once | TRBV7-9 | NA | TGTGCCAGCAGCGACAGACGGGAGACCCAGTACTTC | CASSDRRETQYF
TRBJ2-5 | NA | TRBV27 | TRBD2 | TGTGCCAGCAGTGAACTAGCGGGAGTGGAGACCCAGTACTTC | CASSELAGVETQYF
TRBJ2-1 | NA | TRBV27 | NA | TGTGCCAGCAGTTTTCCCCCGCTCTACAATGAGCAGTTCTTC | CASSFPPLYNEQFF
TRBJ2-7 | NA | TRBV11-2 | TRBD2 | TGTGCCAGCAGCTTAGAGCGGGGGGCCAGCGAGCAGTACTTC | CASSLERGASEQYF
TRBJ1-3 | NA | TRBV2 | NA | TGTGCCAGCAGCGATAAGTATTCTGGAAACACCATATATTTT | CASSDKYSGNTIYF
TRBJ2-3 | NA | TRBV6-5 | NA | TGTGCCAGCACCGGGCGGGGCCAAGATACGCAGTATTTT | CASTGRGQDTQYF
TRBJ2-1 | NA | TRBV27 | NA | TGTGCCAGCAGTCCATCCGGGATCGCCTCCTACAATGAGCAGTTCTTC | CASSPSGIASYNEQFF
TRBJ2-5 | NA | TRBV27 | NA | TGTGCCTCTGCGGTGGAGGGCCGAGGAGAGACCCAGTACTTC | CASAVEGRGETQYF
TRBJ1-5 | NA | TRBV10-2 | NA | TGCGCCAGCAACTTGGCGGAAAATCAGCCCCAGCATTTT | CASNLAENQPQHF
TRBJ1-1 | NA | TRBV5-4 | NA | TGTGCCAGCAGCTTGGGACATCTGGCTGAAGCTTTCTTT | CASSLGHLAEAFF
TRBJ1-1 | NA | TRBV7-9 | NA | TGTGCCAGCAGCTTAGTGGGCGGCAACACTGAAGCTTTCTTT | CASSLVGGNTEAFF
TRBJ1-2 | NA | TRBV4-1 | NA | TGCGCCAGCAGCCAAGTTAGATGGGGGGGTGGAGGCTACACCTTC | CASSQVRWGGGGYTF
TRBJ1-1 | NA | TRBV10-1 | NA | TGCGCCAGCAATCCAGAAGAGGAAGAGAACACTGAAGCTTTCTTT | CASNPEEEENTEAFF
TRBJ1-1 | NA | TRBV10-2 | NA | TGCGCCAGCAGTGATCTCGGGGGTGAAGCTTTCTTT | CASSDLGGEAFF
TRBJ1-1 | NA | TRBV11-2 | TRBD1 | TGTGCCAGCAGCGACCCAGGGGGCTTCGACACTGAAGCTTTCTTT | CASSDPGGFDTEAFF
TRBJ2-2 | NA | TRBV7-9 | TRBD1 | TGTGCCAGCAGCTTAGGATTGACAGGGGGAGGTACGAACACCGGGGAGCTGTTTTTT | CASSLGLTGGGTNTGELFF
TRBJ2-7 | NA | TRBV27 | TRBD1 | TGTGCCAGCATGAGAGCCAGGGGGCAGGACGAGCAGTACTTC | CASMRARGQDEQYF
TRBJ2-7 | NA | TRBV4-1 | TRBD1 | TGCGCCAGCAGCCACCCGACAGGGACAACCTACGAGCAGTACTTC | CASSHPTGTTYEQYF
TRBJ2-7 | NA | TRBV5-5 | NA | TGTGCCAGCAGCTTGGTTGGCACCATATACGAGCAGTACTTC | CASSLVGTIYEQYF
TRBJ2-5 | NA | TRBV7-2 | NA | TGTGCCAGCAGCCCCACGGGGGAGACCCAGTACTTC | CASSPTGETQYF
TRBJ2-1 | NA | TRBV5-4 | TRBD2 | TGTGCCAGCAGAGACCTAGCGGGAGCAAGGAATGAGCAGTTCTTC | CASRDLAGARNEQFF
TRBJ1-1 | NA | TRBV13 | NA | TGTGCCAGCAGCCAGGTGGCTGGGAACACTGAAGCTTTCTTT | CASSQVAGNTEAFF
TRBJ2-1 | NA | TRBV7-9 | NA | TGTGCCGAACAAACGGAGCGCCTACACGATGAGCAGTTCTTC | CAEQTERLHDEQFF
TRBJ2-7 | NA | TRBV28 | TRBD2 | TGTGCCAGCAGTCTTGGAGCGGGAGGGCCCGACGAGCAGTACTTC | CASSLGAGGPDEQYF
TRBJ1-5 | NA | TRBV10-1 | NA | TGCGCCAGCAGTGGACGACGGGTCAGCAATCAGCCCCAGCATTTT | CASSGRRVSNQPQHF
TRBJ2-1 | NA | TRBV27 | NA | TGTGCCAGCAGTTTAGGGGGCAGCTCCTACAATGAGCAGTTCTTC | CASSLGGSSYNEQFF
TRBJ2-3 | NA | TRBV10-1 | NA | TGCGCCAGCAGTGAGCTACGCGGGCTAAGCACAGATACGCAGTATTTT | CASSELRGLSTDTQYF
TRBJ2-1 | once | TRBV6-5 | TRBD2 | TGTGCCAGCAGTCCCGGGACTAGCGGGAATGAGCAGTTCTTC | CASSPGTSGNEQFF
TRBJ2-1 | NA | TRBV6-4 | TRBD2 | TGTGCCAGCAGCCCGGGACTAGCACATGAGAGCTCCTACAATGAGCAGTTCTTC | CASSPGLAHESSYNEQFF
TRBJ2-7 | NA | TRBV10-3 | TRBD1 | TGTGCCATCACGGGTTCAGGGGGCGAAGAGCAGTACTTC | CAITGSGGEEQYF
TRBJ2-7 | once | TRBV5-1 | TRBD1 | TGCGCCAGCAGCTCGACAGGGGGGGTCCTCTACGAGCAGTACTTC | CASSSTGGVLYEQYF
TRBJ1-1 | NA | TRBV11-2 | NA | TGTGCCAGCAGCTTTCCCAGGGTACCTAGTGAAGCTTTCTTT | CASSFPRVPSEAFF
TRBJ2-2 | NA | TRBV15 | NA | TGTGCCACCAGCTCCCCCCAGGGTTGGACCGGGGAGCTGTTTTTT | CATSSPQGWTGELFF
TRBJ2-3 | NA | TRBV11-2 | NA | TGTGCCAGCAGCTTACCGGGGCCCACAGATACGCAGTATTTT | CASSLPGPTDTQYF